This TCR beta chain was sequenced in a study of brain metastases from non-small cell lung cancer. TCRdb's table, derived via immunoSEQ multiplex PCR, lists solely in-frame clones and lacks some. The sample contains around 2,300 clones, approximately 85% of which appear only once. This CDR3 is built from 16 residues. V was clipped by 3 bases and J by 4 bases, with 16 bases between them. Germline V gene sequence: CDR1 MGHRA, CDR2 YSYEKL. This TCR derives from a donor at least 40 years old with non-small cell lung cancer. Material: tumor-adjacent normal tissue. The rearrangement uses TRBV4-1 and TRBJ1-5; D uncertain. DNA for the CDR3: TGCGCCAGCAGCCATTGGGGATTCGGAAGTAATCAGCCCCAGCATTTT. As protein: CASSHWGFGSNQPQHF.